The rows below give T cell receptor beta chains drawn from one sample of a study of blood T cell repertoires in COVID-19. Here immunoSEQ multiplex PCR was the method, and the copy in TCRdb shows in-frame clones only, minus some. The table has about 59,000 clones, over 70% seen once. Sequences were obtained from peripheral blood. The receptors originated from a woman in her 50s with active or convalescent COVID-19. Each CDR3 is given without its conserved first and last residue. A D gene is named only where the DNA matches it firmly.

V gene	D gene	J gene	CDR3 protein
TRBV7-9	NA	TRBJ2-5	ASSILQETQY
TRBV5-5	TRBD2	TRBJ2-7	ASSLGLAGVFDEQY
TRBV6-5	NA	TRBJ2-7	ASRTGSGSSYEQY
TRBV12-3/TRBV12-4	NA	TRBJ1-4	ASSLSGGEKLF
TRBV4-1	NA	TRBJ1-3	ASSQDAGTTGNTIY
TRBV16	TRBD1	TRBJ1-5	ASSWTGSMVDSNQPQH
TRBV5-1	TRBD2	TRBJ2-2	ASSPTSRRGSTGELF
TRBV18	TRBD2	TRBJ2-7	ASSATSGRASYEQY
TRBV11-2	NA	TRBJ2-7	ASSLRPYEQY
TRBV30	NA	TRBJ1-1	AWSVWTLNTEAF
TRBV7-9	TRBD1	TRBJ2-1	ASSPGQGADNEQF
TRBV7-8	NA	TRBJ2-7	ASSLSGSSYEQY
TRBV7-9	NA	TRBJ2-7	ASSPREQY
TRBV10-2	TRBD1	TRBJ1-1	ASGDRGLGTEAF
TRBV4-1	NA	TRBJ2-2	ARSRPGLGVGELF
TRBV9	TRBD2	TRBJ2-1	ASSATSRNEQF
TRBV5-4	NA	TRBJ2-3	ASRELGGGQDTQY
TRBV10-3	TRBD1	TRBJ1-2	AISDLSGTVNYGYT
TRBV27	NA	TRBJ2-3	ASSLSRSTDTQY
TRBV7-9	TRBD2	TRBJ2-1	ASSSGLAHPSSYNEQF
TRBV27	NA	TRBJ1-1	ASTTGPGTEAF
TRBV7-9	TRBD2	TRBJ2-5	ASSARTSGETQY
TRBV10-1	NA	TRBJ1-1	ASSELKGQGKNTEAF
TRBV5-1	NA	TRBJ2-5	ASSLGATGETQY
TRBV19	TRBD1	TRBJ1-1	ASSVPGQGGSRAF
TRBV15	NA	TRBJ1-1	ATEEVGNTEAF
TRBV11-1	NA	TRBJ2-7	ASSSQGYEQY